The 5 T cell receptor beta chains presented below share a single source sample, sequenced in a study of T cells in Graves' hyperthyroidism and ophthalmopathy. RNA transcripts provided the source from which TCR beta CDR3 regions were amplified. The TCR CDR3 was amplified in a first-round RT-PCR using the HTBI primer set. TCRdb re-derived calls from the multiplex PCR reads in MiXCR, one entry per CDR3 protein. The sample lists some 250,000 distinct CDR3 sequences; 13% to 15% were seen once. Sequencing input: blood. These TCRs come from a woman aged 40 to 55 with Graves' hyperthyroidism that later progressed to Graves' ophthalmopathy.

This clonotype was counted at least ten times. This chain links TRBV6-5 with TRBJ2-3; D tentatively fits TRBD1 or TRBD2 (5 bases each). Germline assignment: CDR1 MNHEY and CDR2 SVGAGI. V lost 2 bases, J lost 2 bases, and 11 bases lay in between. The CDR3 is 15 residues long. The CDR3 DNA sequence: TGTGCCAGCAGTTACGACGGGACCGTCACAGATACGCAGTATTTT. Translated, it gives CASSYDGTVTDTQYF.

On this clonotype itself: A clone one base away is much larger, so this may be a read error. The chain carries TRBV30 and TRBJ1-5, with a weak D call TRBD1 (5 bases). Germline-derived CDR1 and CDR2 are GTSNPN and SVGIG (reference sequence). Between the trimmed V and J ends, which lost 4 bases and 7 bases, there was a span of 14 bases. The CDR3 is 13 residues long. CDR3 DNA sequence: TGTGCCTGGAATGGGGGGGTTCTCCAGCCCCAGCATTTT. This translates into CAWNGGVLQPQHF.

This clonotype was seen more than once but under ten times. The chain combines TRBV28 with TRBJ1-5; a possible D gene is TRBD1 (5 bases). CDR1 MDHEN and CDR2 SYDVKM come from the germline V gene. V lost 6 bases and J 1 base, leaving 13 bases between the germline ends. The CDR3 totals 15 residues. CDR3 sequence (DNA): TGTGCCAGCAGGGGTGGGGCTGAGAGCAATCAGCCCCAGCATTTT. Translation gives CASRGGAESNQPQHF.

Regarding this clonotype: Being one base from a much bigger clone, this may be a read error. Since the CDR3 does not end with the conserved phenylalanine or tryptophan, this likely comes from a read error. This chain connects TRBV18 to TRBJ1-1; unclear D gene. Germline values: CDR1 KGHSH, CDR2 LQKENI. This CDR3 has 12 residues. Between the trimmed V and J ends, which lost 0 bases and 6 bases, there was a span of 5 bases. The CDR3 spells CASSPPGPEAFS. As DNA, the CDR3 is TGTGCCAGCTCACCACCCGGCCCTGAAGCTTTCTCT.

The sample holds many counts of this clonotype. The rearrangement uses TRBV29-1 and TRBJ2-7; D is undetermined. From germline, CDR1 is SQVTM and CDR2 ANQGSEA. This CDR3 has 11 amino acids. Trimming shortened V by 5 bases and J by 1 base, and 6 bases separated the two germline ends. For the CDR3, the DNA is TGCAGCGTTAGGAGTTCCTACGAGCAGTACTTC. It specifies CSVRSSYEQYF.